Following are 11 T cell receptor beta chains from one sample sequenced in a study of T cell therapy after organ transplantation. Time point described: 20-29 weeks after completion of therapy. These receptors are not linked to any known antigen. Some clones are missing from TCRdb's copy, which holds only in-frame ones; the method was immunoSEQ multiplex PCR. The profile covers 15,000 or so clones, with approximately 83% appearing a single time and around a third taken by the ten largest. The source material was CD8+ T cells from blood, sampled after autologous CMV-specific T cell therapy. The receptors here all came from a human patient who had received a solid organ transplant and had CMV disease. The T cells may come from the graft donor.

This clone was observed once. The chain uses TRBV18 and TRBJ1-1, with unresolved D. Germline V gene lookup returns CDR1 KGHSH and CDR2 LQKENI. CDR3 length: 16 residues. V was trimmed by 3 bases and J by 0 bases, leaving 14 bases between them. CDR3 bases: TGTGCCAGCTCACCCACGGGAGGAAACATGAACACTGAAGCTTTCTTT. It yields the protein CASSPTGGNMNTEAFF.

The chain recombines TRBV30 with TRBJ2-2; 10 bases are a match to TRBD2. The CDR3 spans 16 residues. CDR1 is GTSNPN and CDR2 is SVGIG in the germline V gene (reference sequence). Losses at the gene ends were 0 bases for V and 6 bases for J; bases not matched to a gene: 7. The CDR3 spells CAWSVPQREGSGELFF. The CDR3 coding sequence is TGTGCCTGGAGTGTTCCCCAGCGGGAGGGGTCCGGGGAGCTGTTTTTT. Supplemented by reference TRBV30 and TRBJ2-2, the full variable domain reads SQTIHQWPATLVQPVGSPLSLECTVEGTSNPNLYWYRQAAGRGLQLLFYSVGIGQISSEVPQNLSASRPQDRQFILSSKKLLLSDSGFYLCAWSVPQREGSGELFFGEGSRLTVL.

The chain links TRBV19 to TRBJ2-1, with 10 bases identical to TRBD2. After removal of 7 bases from V and 5 bases from J, the junction contained 8 bases not matched to a gene. Germline V gives CDR1 LNHDA, CDR2 SQIVND (reference sequence). The CDR3 runs to 15 residues. The CDR3 DNA sequence: TGTGCCAGTACCTATAGCGGGGGGCCCCACAATGAGCAGTTCTTC. Encoded protein: CASTYSGGPHNEQFF.

The rearrangement links TRBV27 to TRBJ2-5, with 7 bases fitting TRBD2. The DNA end lines up better with TRBJ2-7; the J call may be wrong. Germline lookup yields CDR1 MNHEY and CDR2 SMNVEV (reference sequence). The CDR3 has 14 residues. Here the CDR3 reads CASRAGTTSYEQYF. The CDR3 DNA reads as TGTGCCAGCAGGGCCGGGACTACCTCTTACGAGCAGTACTTC.

This sequence joins TRBV6-5 and TRBJ2-1; 10 positions agree with TRBD2. The V gene end was trimmed by 5 bases and the J gene end by 4 bases; junction bases not matched to a gene: 5. Germline V gene sequence: CDR1 MNHEY, CDR2 SVGAGI. This CDR3 contains 15 residues. The chain's CDR3 is CASSPLAGVYNEQFF. CDR3 bases: TGTGCCAGCAGTCCCCTAGCGGGAGTATACAATGAGCAGTTCTTC.

The V and J genes are TRBV30 and TRBJ1-5, with 9 nucleotides matching TRBD1. Matching the DNA end better, TRBJ2-3 makes the J call doubtful. The CDR3 runs 13 residues. Germline V gene data show CDR1 as GTSNPN and CDR2 as SVGIG (reference sequence). CDR3 coding DNA: TGTGCCGGAAGGACAGGGGTAAATCAGCCCCAGTATTTT. It encodes CAGRTGVNQPQYF.

This sequence joins TRBV15 and TRBJ1-5; maybe TRBD1 (5 bases). Trimming cost V 5 bases and J 0 bases, with 11 bases left between them. The CDR3 runs 15 residues. The germline CDR1 and CDR2 sequences are LNHNV and YYDKDF (reference sequence). In nucleotides, the CDR3 is TGTGCCACCAGCCCCGGGAGGGGTAGCAATCAGCCCCAGCATTTT. Its protein product is CATSPGRGSNQPQHF.

The chain joins TRBV4-1 to TRBJ1-4, with a weak D call TRBD1 (5 bases). The CDR3 extends over 15 amino acids. Trimming removed 5 bases from V and 3 bases from J, with 13 bases in between. Germline V gene data show CDR1 as MGHRA and CDR2 as YSYEKL. CDR3 nucleotide sequence: TGCGCCAGCAGCTCTGGCCCAGGGTCTAATGAAAAACTGTTTTTT. It is translated as CASSSGPGSNEKLFF.

The chain joins TRBV10-3 to TRBJ2-1, with 7 bases that match TRBD2. Germline V gene lookup returns CDR1 ENHRY and CDR2 SYGVKD. The CDR3 is 16 residues long. V lost 0 bases, J lost 3 bases, and 5 bases stayed unmatched. CDR3 sequence: CAISESSSGGYNEQFF. The CDR3 DNA reads TGTGCCATCAGTGAGTCCTCTAGCGGAGGCTACAATGAGCAGTTCTTC.

V gene TRBV27 combines with J gene TRBJ1-5; 8 bases are a match to TRBD1. In germline, CDR1 is MNHEY, CDR2 SMNVEV (reference sequence). V shed 4 bases and J 1 base; nucleotides not matched to a gene: 0. The CDR3 totals 14 residues. In DNA, the CDR3 is TGTGCCAGCAGTTGGGACAGGAGCAATCAGCCCCAGCATTTT. Its protein is CASSWDRSNQPQHF.

This chain uses TRBV6-5 with TRBJ1-5; TRBD1 matches at 9 bases. CDR3 length equals 15 residues. V was pared by 6 bases and J by 3 bases, with 6 bases of the junction left unmatched. The germline V gene encodes CDR1 MNHEY and CDR2 SVGAGI. The CDR3 nucleotides read TGTGCCAGCAGCCCGGGACAGGGTCTCAATCAGCCCCAGCATTTT. Its protein product is CASSPGQGLNQPQHF.